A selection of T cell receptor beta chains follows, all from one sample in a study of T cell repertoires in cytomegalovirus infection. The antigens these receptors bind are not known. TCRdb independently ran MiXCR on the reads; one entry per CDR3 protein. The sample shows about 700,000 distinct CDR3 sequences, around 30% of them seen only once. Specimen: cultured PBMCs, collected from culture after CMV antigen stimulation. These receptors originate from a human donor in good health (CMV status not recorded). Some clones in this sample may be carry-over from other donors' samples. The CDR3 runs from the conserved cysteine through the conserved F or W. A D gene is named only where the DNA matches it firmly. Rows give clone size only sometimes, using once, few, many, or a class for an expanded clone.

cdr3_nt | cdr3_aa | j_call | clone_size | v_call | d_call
TGTGCCAGCAGTTATTTCTCGACAGCTAACTATGGCTACACCTTC | CASSYFSTANYGYTF | TRBJ1-2 | . | TRBV6-1 | .
TGTGCCAGCAGCTTACGACAGGGGAGCTCTGGGGCCAACGTCCTGACTTTC | CASSLRQGSSGANVLTF | TRBJ2-6 | many | TRBV7-2 | TRBD1
TGTGCCAGCAGGGGGACGGTACAAGAGACCCAGTACTTC | CASRGTVQETQYF | TRBJ2-5 | many | TRBV7-2 | .
TGTGCCAGCTTACACAACAGGCCTTCGATTAAGGGACAGTACTTC | CASLHNRPSIKGQYF | TRBJ2-7 | . | TRBV7-2 | .
TGTGCCAGCAGTGGACGGTTGCTTGGGGAAGTTGGGCAGTACTTC | CASSGRLLGEVGQYF | TRBJ2-7 | . | TRBV6-2/TRBV6-3 | .
TGCAGTGCAGGACTAGCGGGGGGAATTGAGCAGTTCTTC | CSAGLAGGIEQFF | TRBJ2-1 | . | TRBV20-1 | TRBD2
TGTGCCAGCGAACCGAGCAGATACAATGAGCAGTTCTTC | CASEPSRYNEQFF | TRBJ2-1 | few | TRBV2 | .
TGTGCCAGCAGTTACCGCAGCGGGAGCATTAATGAGCAGTTCTTC | CASSYRSGSINEQFF | TRBJ2-1 | . | TRBV6-2/TRBV6-3 | TRBD2
TGTGCCAGCAGCTTGGCTAGCGGGAGTCCATACAATGAGCAGTTCTTC | CASSLASGSPYNEQFF | TRBJ2-1 | . | TRBV5-6 | TRBD2
TGTGCCAGCAGCTCTCCTCCGGGACAGAGCTCCTCGTCATCCTACGAGCAGTACTTC | CASSSPPGQSSSSSYEQYF | TRBJ2-7 | . | TRBV7-2 | TRBD1
TGTGCCAGCAGCTTAACGGACAGGGTGTATGGCTACACCTTC | CASSLTDRVYGYTF | TRBJ1-2 | . | TRBV7-8 | TRBD1
TGTGCCAGCAGTTCGGACAGGGTAGTGTCGAGCAATCAGCCCCAGCATTTT | CASSSDRVVSSNQPQHF | TRBJ1-5 | . | TRBV12-3/TRBV12-4 | TRBD1
TGTGCCAGCAGCTTAAGGTCGGCAGTGAACACCATATATTTT | CASSLRSAVNTIYF | TRBJ1-3 | few | TRBV7-2 | .
TGTGCCAGTAGTATAGGTATCGCGTCTGAAGCTTTCTTT | CASSIGIASEAFF | TRBJ1-1 | . | TRBV19 | .
TGTGCCAGCAGCTCCACAGGGAAAGATACGCAGTATTTT | CASSSTGKDTQYF | TRBJ2-3 | many | TRBV7-2 | .
TGTGCCAGCAGCTCGGAGGGGGCGAGGAGAGAGACCCAGCACTTC | CASSSEGARRETQHF | TRBJ2-5 | . | TRBV7-6 | .
TGCAGTGCTAGAGGACCCCAGGGTGAAACTCGCCGCAATCAGCCCCAGCATTTT | CSARGPQGETRRNQPQHF | TRBJ1-5 | . | TRBV20-1 | .
TGTGCCAGCAGTCTCACCGGGACAGGGATCGTGGGTGAGCAGTTCTTC | CASSLTGTGIVGEQFF | TRBJ2-1 | few | TRBV12-3/TRBV12-4 | TRBD1
TGTGCCAGCAGCAGAGGCTTAGAAGGGACAGTTGAAGCTTTCTTT | CASSRGLEGTVEAFF | TRBJ1-1 | . | TRBV7-6 | TRBD1
TGTGCCAGCAGCTTAGATCGGGCGCGGTTAACCAATGAGCAGTTCTTC | CASSLDRARLTNEQFF | TRBJ2-1 | many | TRBV11-2 | .
TGTGCCAGCAGTATTGTCAGCGGCTATCAAGAGACCCAGTACTTC | CASSIVSGYQETQYF | TRBJ2-5 | few | TRBV28 | .
TGTGCCAGCAGCATGCGACCGGGGACTAGCGCGAACACCGGGGAGCTGTTTTTT | CASSMRPGTSANTGELFF | TRBJ2-2 | few | TRBV7-6 | TRBD2
TGTGCCAGCACCCGGGGACCCACTGAAGCTTTCTTT | CASTRGPTEAFF | TRBJ1-1 | . | TRBV12-3/TRBV12-4 | .
TGTGCCACCAGCAGATCCCTGGCCGGGATGATGGATGAAAAACTGTTTTTT | CATSRSLAGMMDEKLFF | TRBJ1-4 | . | TRBV15 | .
TGTGCCAGCAGCCCGTATAGGGGAGAGGCTTTCTTT | CASSPYRGEAFF | TRBJ1-1 | many | TRBV7-9 | .
TGTGCCAGCAGCGGACTAGTTTTACAAACCGGGGAGCTGTTTTTT | CASSGLVLQTGELFF | TRBJ2-2 | . | TRBV7-4 | TRBD2
TGCGCCACCAACGGAGGGGGAGACACAGATACGCAGTATTTT | CATNGGGDTDTQYF | TRBJ2-3 | . | TRBV5-1 | .
TGTGCCAGCAGCTTAGCTGGTGTGGGGGCCCTCTACAATGAGCAGTTCTTC | CASSLAGVGALYNEQFF | TRBJ2-1 | many | TRBV7-6 | .
TGTGCCAGCACCGCAGGACGGGCAAATCAGCCCCAGCATTTT | CASTAGRANQPQHF | TRBJ1-5 | . | TRBV6-1 | .
TGCAGCCCCAGGGGGGCGGGACGTCCTCACTTC | CSPRGAGRPHF | TRBJ2-7 | . | TRBV20-1 | .
TGTGCCAGCAGCTTAGCCTGGCCAGGGCTCTATGGCTACACCTTC | CASSLAWPGLYGYTF | TRBJ1-2 | . | TRBV7-3 | .
TGTGCCAGCACCACGGGGGGGGTAACTGAAGCTTTCTTT | CASTTGGVTEAFF | TRBJ1-1 | . | TRBV28 | .